These T cell receptor beta chains were read from a single sample in a study of blood T cell repertoires in COVID-19. Sequencing was performed with immunoSEQ multiplex PCR; in TCRdb, only in-frame clones are kept and a portion is missing. The table shows about 210,000 clones, with 65% to 90% occurring only once. The specimen sequenced was PBMCs or T cells enriched from blood (not recorded which). The receptor source for this set is a woman aged 50 to 60 with acute COVID-19. CDR3s include the opening cysteine and the closing phenylalanine or tryptophan. D genes are given only for firm matches. Expanded clones are given a class, and other clones once, few, many or no size at all.

>TRBJ2-3|TRBD2|TRBV5-4|.
TGTGCCAGCAGCTTGGTCGGTGGGTCTAGCGGGGTCCATACGCAGTATTTT
CASSLVGGSSGVHTQYF
>TRBJ2-2|TRBD1|TRBV7-9|once
TGTGCCAGCAGCTTCGGGACAGAAAACACCGGGGAGCTGTTTTTT
CASSFGTENTGELFF
>TRBJ1-4|.|TRBV7-2|once
TGTGCCAGCAGCCGGGACTTTAATGAAAAACTGTTTTTT
CASSRDFNEKLFF
>TRBJ2-2|.|TRBV27|.
TGTGCCAGCAGTTTATCGAGGCAGGGAACGAACACCGGGGAGCTGTTTTTT
CASSLSRQGTNTGELFF
>TRBJ1-4|.|TRBV2|many
TGTGCCAGCAGTGAAGGGCAGGGGACTGAAAAACTGTTTTTT
CASSEGQGTEKLFF
>TRBJ2-1|.|TRBV4-2|.
TGTGCCAGCAGCCAAGAGGGATCCAGCGGTTATACCTACAATGAGCAGTTCTTC
CASSQEGSSGYTYNEQFF
>TRBJ1-2|.|TRBV7-2|once
TGTGCCAGCAGCCTAAACAGGCTAAACTATGGCTACACCTTC
CASSLNRLNYGYTF
>TRBJ2-1|.|TRBV28|.
TGTGCCAGCAGTACCAGGGTCCCCAATGAGCAGTTCTTC
CASSTRVPNEQFF
>TRBJ1-2|TRBD1|TRBV19|.
TGTGCCAGTAGCCCAAAGGGGGCGAGGGGCTACACCTTC
CASSPKGARGYTF
>TRBJ2-1|TRBD2|TRBV7-3|.
TGTGCCAGCAGCTTAAATTCGGTTAGCGGGAGTAGCTTCCGCGGCGATGAGCAGTTCTTC
CASSLNSVSGSSFRGDEQFF
>TRBJ2-7|TRBD2|TRBV19|many
TGTGCCAGTAGTGCAGGTGGGCTAGCGGGGGCCTACGAGCAGTACTTC
CASSAGGLAGAYEQYF
>TRBJ2-7|TRBD2|TRBV24-1|few
TGTGCCACCAGTGATTCGACTAGCGGGAACTACGAGCAGTACTTC
CATSDSTSGNYEQYF
>TRBJ1-6|TRBD1|TRBV3-1/TRBV3-2|.
TGTGCCAGCAGCCCGGATGGGACAGACTTTTATAATTCACCCCTCCACTTT
CASSPDGTDFYNSPLHF
>TRBJ2-2|TRBD1|TRBV2|.
TGTGCCAGCTTTCGAGGGACAGAAAAAACCGGGGAGCTGTTTTTT
CASFRGTEKTGELFF
>TRBJ2-2|TRBD1|TRBV7-9|.
TGTGCCAGCAGCCCTTTCGGGACAGCGAACACCGGGGAGCTGTTTTTT
CASSPFGTANTGELFF
>TRBJ2-7|TRBD1|TRBV7-9|.
TGTGCCAGCGAATTAACGACAGGGACGAACGAGCAGTACTTC
CASELTTGTNEQYF
>TRBJ1-5|.|TRBV18|.
TGTGCCAGCTCACCGGGGCAGGAAAATCAGCCCCAGCATTTT
CASSPGQENQPQHF
>TRBJ1-4|.|TRBV7-7|.
TGTGCTAGCAGCTTGCACTACTCGGGTGGTGAAAAACTGTTTTTT
CASSLHYSGGEKLFF
>TRBJ1-5|.|TRBV21-1|.
TGTGCCAGCACGGACAGGGACGTTTGTAGCAATCAGCCCCAGCATTTT
CASTDRDVCSNQPQHF
>TRBJ2-5|TRBD1|TRBV9|once
TGTGCCAGCAGCGTAGCGGGGGGACAGGGGGCCGAGACCCAGTACTTC
CASSVAGGQGAETQYF
>TRBJ2-7|TRBD1|TRBV4-1|many
TGCGCCAGCAGCCACTCGGACAGGGGGTCCTACGAGCAGTACTTC
CASSHSDRGSYEQYF
>TRBJ1-1|.|TRBV3-1/TRBV3-2|.
TGTGCCAGCAGCCATTCAGGGCGACCAGTGAACACTGAAGCTTTCTTT
CASSHSGRPVNTEAFF
>TRBJ2-3|TRBD2|TRBV5-6|.
TGTGCCAGCAGCCCGGCTAGCGGGGGGGCAGTAGATACGCAGTATTTT
CASSPASGGAVDTQYF
>TRBJ1-3|.|TRBV28|.
TGTGCCAGCAGGGCTCCCCCTGGCTCTGGGGGCGCAGGAAACACCATATATTTT
CASRAPPGSGGAGNTIYF
>TRBJ2-1|TRBD2|TRBV4-1|.
TGCGCCAGCAGCCTTCTGGGACTAGCGGAAACAAATGAGCAGTTCTTC
CASSLLGLAETNEQFF
>TRBJ2-3|.|TRBV7-8|.
TGTGCCAGCAGCTTAGGGGGGGGCCGGGGAGATACGCAGTATTTT
CASSLGGGRGDTQYF
>TRBJ2-3|TRBD2|TRBV3-1/TRBV3-2|.
TGTGCCAGCAGCCAAGATCTAGCGGCTAGCACAGATACGCAGTATTTT
CASSQDLAASTDTQYF
>TRBJ1-5|.|TRBV19|.
TGTGCCAGTAGTATAGGTAGGATCCCCGGGGAGCCCCAGCATTTT
CASSIGRIPGEPQHF
>TRBJ2-7|.|TRBV7-2|.
TGTGCCAGCAGCGAGGGGGGGCGAAACTACGAGCAGTACTTC
CASSEGGRNYEQYF
>TRBJ2-7|TRBD1|TRBV5-1|.
TGCGCCAGCAGCTTGGATCAGGGGGCAGGAGTAGGTGAGCAGTACTTC
CASSLDQGAGVGEQYF
>TRBJ1-5|.|TRBV27|.
TGTGCCAGCAGTCGAGGGTCCTCCTTTTATCAGCCCCAGCATTTT
CASSRGSSFYQPQHF
>TRBJ2-4|.|TRBV30|.
TGTGCCTGGAGTTTCGGGCTAGCAGAAAAAAACATTCAGTACTTC
CAWSFGLAEKNIQYF
>TRBJ2-1|TRBD1|TRBV18|.
TGTGCCAGCTCACCACCGCGCACAGGGGAAGCATACTCCTACAATGAGCAGTTCTTC
CASSPPRTGEAYSYNEQFF
>TRBJ2-6|.|TRBV6-2/TRBV6-3|.
TGTGCCAGCAGTTACTCCCCGGGGGAAACTGGGGCCAACGTCCTGACTTTC
CASSYSPGETGANVLTF
>TRBJ1-1|.|TRBV20-1|.
TGCAGTGCTAGAGCGGACACTGAAGCTTTCTTT
CSARADTEAFF
>TRBJ2-7|.|TRBV6-2/TRBV6-3|.
TGTGCCAGCAGTCGAAAAACAGGAGGGACCTACGAGCAGTACTTC
CASSRKTGGTYEQYF
>TRBJ2-3|.|TRBV29-1|.
TGCAGCGTTGTCAGGGGAACAGATACGCAGTATTTT
CSVVRGTDTQYF
>TRBJ2-3|.|TRBV27|.
TGTGCCAGCAGTTTCGGAAAGGGGAAAGATACGCAGTATTTT
CASSFGKGKDTQYF